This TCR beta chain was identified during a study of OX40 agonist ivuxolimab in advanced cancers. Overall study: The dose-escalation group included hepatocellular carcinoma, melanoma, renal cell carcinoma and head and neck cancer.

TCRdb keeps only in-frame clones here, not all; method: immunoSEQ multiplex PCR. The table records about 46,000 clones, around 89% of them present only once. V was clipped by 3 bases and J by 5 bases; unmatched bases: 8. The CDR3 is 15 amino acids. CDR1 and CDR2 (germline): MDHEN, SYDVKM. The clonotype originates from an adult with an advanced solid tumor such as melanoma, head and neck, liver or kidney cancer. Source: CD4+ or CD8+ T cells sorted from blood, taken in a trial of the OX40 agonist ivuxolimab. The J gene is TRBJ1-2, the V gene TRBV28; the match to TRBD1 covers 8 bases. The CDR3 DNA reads TGTGCCAGCAGTTTTGGGCAGGGGGCAGGTTATGGCTACACCTTC. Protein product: CASSFGQGAGYGYTF.